Detailed here is one TCR beta chain. The specificity of this receptor is unknown. No much larger clone exists at a distance of one base, and base qualities are not known. Inclusive of the bounding cysteine and phenylalanine, the CDR3 is 15 residues long. Only CDR3 DNA is held: 45 bases, read in frame from base 1. At the junction V is shortened by 0 bases and J by 2 bases, with 10 bases in between. Via the germline V gene, CDR1 is MNHEY and CDR2 SVGAGI. The immunoSEQ Assay, a bias-controlled multiplex PCR, was used to amplify TCRbeta CDR3 regions from genomic DNA. On the authors' methods: The number of nucleated cells in each sample was estimated from the amplification of reference gene primers within the assay. To quantify the absolute abundance of each unique TCRbeta CDR3 rearrangement, sequence reads were collapsed and filtered. Productive Simpson clonality was computed per sample as the square root of Simpson's diversity index over productive rearrangements. In its TCRdb copy, this immuneACCESS table keeps in-frame sequences only and misses some clones. Where compared with another copy, unresolved V genes explain less than half of these, and the others have no known cause. The DNA gave D and trimming, while V, J and clone size come from that table. The sample table contains fewer than 300,000 clones; only one count was recorded for about four fifths of them. Over 2.5% of the sample is taken by the ten largest.

These data are taken from a study of blood T cell repertoires in COVID-19 (dated by TCRdb to about 2020). The study in broad terms: Samples from collaborators originated in the United States, Italy and Spain and spanned both the acute and convalescent phases of COVID-19. The material from the prospective study consisted of cDNA or gDNA derived from T cells, B-cell-depleted T cells, or PBMCs. Deeply sampled blood TCRbeta repertoires from subjects exposed to, actively infected with, or recovered from COVID-19 were included in the dataset. A freely available public database, intended as a resource for researchers studying the immune response to SARS-CoV-2, is where the repertoires were released. Samples came from the ongoing ImmuneRACE study (first 160 participants) plus 1,254 subjects from 6 global collaborators. A de-identified subject ID, COVID-19 status, age in years and sex were almost always included in the sample metadata. Where available, HLA class I and class II types were taken from metadata supplied by the sample provider and were not determined by assay-based typing.

Paper-wide results and their limitations: How much clinical and demographic metadata was included differed by source and by participant, and the metadata was provided uncurated.

The collaborating institutions used their own protocols to collect whole blood in K2EDTA tubes. For TCRbeta analysis, collaborators shipped samples in one of three forms: frozen whole blood, isolated PBMCs, or DNA extracted from either of those sample types. Sequenced material: peripheral blood. The clonotype was recovered from an older woman with active or convalescent COVID-19. This sequence uses TRBV6-5 and TRBJ1-2; no D gene call is confident. This receptor has the CDR3 CASSYSISANYGYTF. The base sequence is TGTGCCAGCAGTTACTCTATAAGCGCAAACTATGGCTACACCTTC.